A selection of T cell receptor beta chains follows, all from one sample in a study of CD4 T cells in lung cancer. The method was immunoSEQ multiplex PCR; TCRdb's version includes in-frame clones alone and lacks a portion of them. The table lists some 9,600 clones, around 66% of them singletons. The sequencing sample was made of normal lung tissue taken away from the tumor. The receptors come from a man aged 55-75 years with non-small cell lung cancer. CDR3s include the opening cysteine and the closing phenylalanine or tryptophan. Fields, in order: V gene, clone size, D gene, J gene, CDR3 protein, CDR3 DNA. A D gene is named only where the DNA matches it firmly. Size is stated for part of the rows, as once, few or many counts, or as a class when the clone is expanded.

>TRBV27|NA|NA|TRBJ2-5
CASSGDSWRETQYF
TGTGCCAGCAGCGGGGACTCCTGGAGGGAGACCCAGTACTTC
>TRBV27|NA|NA|TRBJ2-2
CASSLGPPGELFF
TGTGCCAGCAGTTTAGGGCCCCCCGGGGAGCTGTTTTTT
>TRBV28|NA|NA|TRBJ2-5
CASRSSVGTQYF
TGTGCCAGCAGATCTAGCGTTGGGACCCAGTACTTC
>TRBV7-4|NA|NA|TRBJ2-1
CASSPRRGYNYNEQFF
TGTGCCAGCAGCCCCCGTCGAGGCTACAACTACAATGAGCAGTTCTTC
>TRBV5-1|NA|TRBD2|TRBJ2-3
CASKLSGTSTDTQYF
TGCGCCAGCAAATTGAGCGGGACTAGCACAGATACGCAGTATTTT
>TRBV7-9|NA|NA|TRBJ1-4
CASSLRGFNEKLFF
TGTGCCAGCAGCTTAAGGGGCTTTAATGAAAAACTGTTTTTT
>TRBV10-3|medium-sized|NA|TRBJ2-2
CAISESKGANTGELFF
TGTGCCATCAGTGAGTCTAAGGGGGCGAACACCGGGGAGCTGTTTTTT
>TRBV18|medium-sized|NA|TRBJ2-5
CASSPGRGETQYF
TGTGCCAGCTCACCAGGCCGCGGAGAGACCCAGTACTTC
>TRBV5-1|NA|NA|TRBJ2-2
CASSLAPTRGTGELFF
TGCGCCAGCAGCTTGGCCCCGACTAGGGGAACCGGGGAGCTGTTTTTT
>TRBV14|few|NA|TRBJ1-5
CASSQGAPSNNQPQHF
TGTGCCAGCAGCCAAGGGGCTCCCTCCAACAATCAGCCCCAGCATTTT
>TRBV5-1|NA|TRBD1|TRBJ2-5
CASSLPRAGGSETQYF
TGCGCCAGCAGCTTGCCCAGGGCAGGGGGATCAGAGACCCAGTACTTC
>TRBV2|NA|NA|TRBJ1-5
CASSDGSGGQPQHF
TGTGCCAGCAGTGACGGTTCGGGGGGGCAGCCCCAGCATTTT
>TRBV4-1|few|TRBD2|TRBJ2-7
CASSQGLAETYEQYF
TGCGCCAGCAGCCAAGGACTAGCGGAGACCTACGAGCAGTACTTC
>TRBV5-4|few|NA|TRBJ1-2
CASSSIDTHYGYTF
TGTGCCAGCAGCTCCATCGACACTCACTATGGCTACACCTTC
>TRBV28|NA|NA|TRBJ2-4
CASSFLAAKNIQYF
TGTGCCAGCAGTTTTCTGGCAGCCAAAAACATTCAGTACTTC
>TRBV6-6|NA|TRBD2|TRBJ2-7
CASSYSGRAYEQYF
TGTGCCAGCAGTTACTCCGGGAGGGCCTACGAGCAGTACTTC
>TRBV7-8|NA|TRBD1|TRBJ1-3
CASSLFGQAGNTIYF
TGTGCCAGCAGCCTCTTCGGACAGGCGGGAAACACCATATATTTT
>TRBV9|NA|NA|TRBJ2-3
CASSLRFTDTQYF
TGTGCCAGCAGCCTCAGATTCACAGATACGCAGTATTTT
>TRBV11-1|NA|NA|TRBJ2-7
CASSLVRGYEQYF
TGTGCCAGCAGCTTAGTAAGGGGATACGAGCAGTACTTC
>TRBV5-4|NA|NA|TRBJ2-2
CASSLVRATGELFF
TGTGCCAGCAGCTTAGTCAGGGCGACCGGGGAGCTGTTTTTT
>TRBV18|NA|TRBD2|TRBJ2-1
CASSPFSGSALNNEQFF
TGTGCCAGCTCACCATTCAGCGGGAGCGCCCTAAACAATGAGCAGTTCTTC
>TRBV18|NA|NA|TRBJ2-7
CASSPPLSSYEQYF
TGTGCCAGCTCACCACCTTTGTCCAGCTACGAGCAGTACTTC
>TRBV7-9|NA|TRBD2|TRBJ2-3
CASSPGLAGGPWSQYF
TGTGCCAGCAGCCCCGGACTAGCGGGAGGGCCATGGTCGCAGTATTTT
>TRBV7-3|NA|NA|TRBJ2-2
CASSSSRDTTNTGELFF
TGTGCCAGCAGCTCCTCCCGGGACACCACGAACACCGGGGAGCTGTTTTTT
>TRBV6-4|few|TRBD2|TRBJ2-1
CASSVQSGTSENEQFF
TGTGCCAGCAGTGTCCAATCCGGGACTAGCGAGAATGAGCAGTTCTTC
>TRBV7-6|NA|NA|TRBJ1-1
CASSLGGWREAFF
TGTGCCAGCAGCTTAGGAGGGTGGCGTGAAGCTTTCTTT
>TRBV5-1|once|TRBD2|TRBJ2-1
CASSFKREGSDEQFF
TGCGCCAGCAGCTTTAAGCGGGAGGGTTCTGATGAGCAGTTCTTC
>TRBV5-1|NA|NA|TRBJ2-7
CASSQAVTYEQYF
TGCGCCAGCAGCCAGGCTGTAACCTACGAGCAGTACTTC
>TRBV7-9|NA|TRBD1|TRBJ2-1
CASSFGQGDVNEQFF
TGTGCCAGCAGCTTTGGACAGGGGGACGTCAATGAGCAGTTCTTC
>TRBV9|NA|NA|TRBJ1-3
CASSVAPKGVNTIYF
TGTGCCAGCAGCGTAGCTCCGAAGGGGGTCAACACCATATATTTT
>TRBV5-1|NA|TRBD2|TRBJ2-1
CASSSTSGRGQFF
TGCGCCAGCAGCTCGACTAGCGGGAGGGGGCAGTTCTTC
>TRBV6-1|NA|TRBD2|TRBJ2-1
CASGLAGVRNEQFF
TGTGCCAGCGGACTAGCGGGAGTTAGAAATGAGCAGTTCTTC
>TRBV2|NA|TRBD1|TRBJ2-7
CASSDRGWEQYF
TGTGCCAGCAGTGACAGGGGGTGGGAGCAGTACTTC
>TRBV27|NA|NA|TRBJ2-1
CASSLSGQTYNEQFF
TGTGCCAGCAGTTTATCGGGACAAACCTACAATGAGCAGTTCTTC
>TRBV5-4|NA|TRBD1|TRBJ1-2
CASSPMDRGYGYTF
TGTGCCAGCAGCCCCATGGACAGGGGCTATGGCTACACCTTC
>TRBV5-1|NA|TRBD1|TRBJ1-2
CASRQGNSGYTF
TGCGCCAGCCGACAGGGCAACTCGGGCTACACCTTC
>TRBV9|NA|TRBD2|TRBJ2-1
CASSARVLAGGKGEQFF
TGTGCCAGCAGCGCACGGGTCCTAGCGGGAGGGAAAGGTGAGCAGTTCTTC
>TRBV7-9|medium-sized|TRBD1|TRBJ2-7
CASESQGAFEQYF
TGTGCCAGCGAGAGTCAGGGGGCTTTTGAGCAGTACTTC
>TRBV9|NA|TRBD1|TRBJ2-3
CASSEFRTGSTDTQYF
TGTGCCAGCAGCGAATTCCGGACAGGGAGCACAGATACGCAGTATTTT
>TRBV5-1|NA|NA|TRBJ1-2
CASSLYPGDYGYTF
TGCGCCAGCAGCTTGTATCCGGGGGACTATGGCTACACCTTC
>TRBV11-2|NA|TRBD2|TRBJ2-7
CASSPTSGSSYEQYF
TGTGCCAGCAGCCCTACTAGCGGGAGTAGCTACGAGCAGTACTTC
>TRBV6-1|NA|TRBD1|TRBJ2-5
CASSPDRGGPETQYF
TGTGCCAGCAGCCCTGACAGGGGAGGCCCAGAGACCCAGTACTTC
>TRBV6-6|NA|TRBD1|TRBJ1-5
CASSDRDGTRPQHF
TGTGCCAGCAGTGACAGGGACGGGACGAGGCCCCAGCATTTT
>TRBV6-4|NA|TRBD1|TRBJ1-2
CASSPRTGSYYGYTF
TGTGCCAGCAGTCCGCGGACAGGGTCTTACTATGGCTACACCTTC
>TRBV6-5|NA|NA|TRBJ1-4
CASSLQGSGEKLFF
TGTGCCAGCAGTCTACAGGGTTCGGGTGAAAAACTGTTTTTT
>TRBV5-4|NA|NA|TRBJ1-2
CASSLVEPGQQNYGYTF
TGTGCCAGCAGCTTGGTAGAGCCGGGACAACAGAACTATGGCTACACCTTC
>TRBV5-1|NA|TRBD2|TRBJ2-1
CANSAGGDYNEQFF
TGCGCCAACTCGGCGGGAGGGGACTACAATGAGCAGTTCTTC
>TRBV10-2|NA|NA|TRBJ1-1
CAIQWAGEGTEAFF
TGCGCCATCCAATGGGCAGGGGAAGGGACTGAAGCTTTCTTT
>TRBV11-2|NA|TRBD1|TRBJ2-3
CASSQSGTGLTDTQYF
TGTGCCAGCAGCCAGTCCGGGACAGGGCTAACAGATACGCAGTATTTT
>TRBV7-3|NA|TRBD2|TRBJ2-5
CASSSTSGSEETQYF
TGTGCCAGCAGTTCGACTAGCGGGAGTGAGGAGACCCAGTACTTC
>TRBV18|once|NA|TRBJ2-7
CASSSTSILYEQYF
TGTGCCAGCTCATCGACAAGTATCCTCTACGAGCAGTACTTC
>TRBV7-2|NA|TRBD1|TRBJ1-2
CASSYYDRGTSYGYTF
TGTGCCAGCAGCTATTATGACAGGGGGACAAGCTATGGCTACACCTTC